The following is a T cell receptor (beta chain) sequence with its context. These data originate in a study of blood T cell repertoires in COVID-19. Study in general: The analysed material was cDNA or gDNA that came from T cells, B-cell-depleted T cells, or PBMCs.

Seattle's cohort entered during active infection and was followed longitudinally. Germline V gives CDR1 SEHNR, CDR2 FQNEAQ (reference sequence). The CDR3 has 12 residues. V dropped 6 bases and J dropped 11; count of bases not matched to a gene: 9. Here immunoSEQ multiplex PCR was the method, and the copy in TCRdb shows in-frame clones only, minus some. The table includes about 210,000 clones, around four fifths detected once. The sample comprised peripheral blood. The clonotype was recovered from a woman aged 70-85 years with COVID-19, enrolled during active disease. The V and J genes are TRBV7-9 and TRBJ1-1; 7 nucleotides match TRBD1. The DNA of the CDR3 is TGTGCCAGCAGTCCTGCGACAGGGTGGGCTTTCTTT. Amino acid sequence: CASSPATGWAFF.